This passage covers 16 T cell receptor beta chains from one sample sequenced in a study of Graves' ophthalmopathy and Graves' hyperthyroidism listed by TCRdb under 2018. Sequencing instrument: Illumina HiSeq 2000. For repertoire sequencing, TCR beta CDR3 regions were amplified from RNA transcripts. HTBI primers and the Qiagen OneStep RT-PCR kit were used in a first-round RT-PCR, which was followed by a second-round multiplex PCR, size selection and purification. Starting from the raw public reads, TCRdb applied fastp trimming at Q25, assembled clones with MiXCR and retained in-frame beta chains. CDR3 protein sequences are deduplicated, and each keeps its most common genes and DNA. The sample data list about 550,000 distinct CDR3 sequences, and roughly 39% of these were observed just once. The ten largest clones add up to around 4.6% of the sample. The source material was peripheral blood or thyroid tissue (not recorded which). These receptors all come from an adult man with Graves' hyperthyroidism.

This chain joins TRBV20-1 and TRBJ1-6; D might be TRBD1 (5 bases). CDR3 length: 13 amino acids. CDR1 DFQATT and CDR2 SNEGSKA come from the germline V gene (reference sequence). The V and J ends lost 3 bases and 6 bases respectively, with 9 bases between them. The CDR3 nucleotides are TGCAGTGCTAGGCTGACAGCTAATTCACCCCTCCACTTT. It specifies CSARLTANSPLHF.

This clonotype was detected many times. This CDR3 is CAISDGGFGETQYF. CDR3 bases: TGTGCCATCAGTGATGGGGGGTTTGGAGAGACCCAGTACTTC. This chain uses TRBV10-3 with TRBJ2-5; possible D gene TRBD2, 6 bases. Trimming took off 3 bases at V and 4 bases at J, with 12 bases between the two ends. Germline V gives CDR1 ENHRY, CDR2 SYGVKD. CDR3 size: 14 residues.

The V and J genes are TRBV7-3 and TRBJ2-1, with D possibly TRBD2 on 6 matching bases. V was trimmed by 2 bases and J by 7 bases, leaving 9 bases between them. This CDR3 region has 13 residues. Germline values: CDR1 SGHTA, CDR2 FQGTGA. CDR3 coding DNA: TGTGCCAGCAGCTTACGTCGGGGGAATGAGCAGTTCTTC. It specifies CASSLRRGNEQFF.

The V and J genes are TRBV29-1 and TRBJ2-1, with D tentatively TRBD1 or TRBD2 (5 bases each). Germline CDR1 SQVTM, CDR2 ANQGSEA. The CDR3 is 13 residues long. Trimming removed 2 bases from V and 7 bases from J, with 12 bases in between. CDR3 DNA: TGCAGCGTTGAAAAGGGGAGAGCGAATGAGCAGTTCTTC. This encodes CSVEKGRANEQFF.

This clonotype was counted a single time. This rearrangement joins TRBV11-2 to TRBJ2-7; D possibly uses TRBD1 or TRBD2 (5 bases each). Germline CDR1 and CDR2: SGHAT and FQNNGV. V was pared by 2 bases and J by 3 bases, with 14 bases between. The CDR3 is 15 residues long. The CDR3 coding sequence is TGTGCCAGCAGCTTAATACCCGGGGCAATCTACGAGCAGTACTTC. Amino acids: CASSLIPGAIYEQYF. The variable domain in full, completed from reference TRBV11-2 and TRBJ2-7, reads EAGVAQSPRYKIIEKRQSVAFWCNPISGHATLYWYQQILGQGPKLLIQFQNNGVVDDSQLPKDRFSAERLKGVDSTLKIQPAKLEDSAVYLCASSLIPGAIYEQYFGPGTRLTVT.

This chain uses TRBV10-3 with TRBJ1-1; TRBD1 is a possible D gene (6 bases). CDR1 and CDR2 from the germline V gene are ENHRY and SYGVKD. CDR3 length: 16 amino acids. Trimming stripped 0 bases from V and 7 bases from J, with 18 bases between. In DNA form, the CDR3 reads TGTGCCATCAGTGAGTCCGCGGGGGGGCTTAGCAATGAAGCTTTCTTT. This codes for CAISESAGGLSNEAFF.

The chain recombines TRBV24-1 with TRBJ1-6, with D perhaps TRBD1 (6 bases). V lost 10 bases to trimming and J lost 6 bases, with 18 bases between them. The CDR3 runs 15 residues. CDR1 and CDR2 (germline): KGHDR, SFDVKD. The DNA for the CDR3 is TGTGCCACTTCTACTAGCGGGACAACTAATTCACCCCTCCACTTT. Translated: CATSTSGTTNSPLHF.

This clonotype was detected only a few times. An end of the junction differs from the germline gene, which may be a read error. The V and J genes are TRBV11-2 and TRBJ1-6; no clear D. Per the germline V gene, CDR1 is SGHAT and CDR2 is FQNNGV. The CDR3 consists of 15 residues. The CDR3 DNA reads TGTGCCAGCACCAGAGGCAGCTCCTATAATTCACCCCCCCACTTT. Its protein product is CASTRGSSYNSPPHF. The full variable domain, in which reference TRBV11-2 and TRBJ1-6 provide the parts outside the CDR3, is EAGVAQSPRYKIIEKRQSVAFWCNPISGHATLYWYQQILGQGPKLLIQFQNNGVVDDSQLPKDRFSAERLKGVDSTLKIQPAKLEDSAVYLCASTRGSSYNSPPHFGNGTRLTVT.

This clonotype was counted ten times or more. The rearrangement uses TRBV9 and TRBJ2-5; D remains unclear. CDR1 and CDR2 (germline): SGDLS, YYNGEE. The CDR3 runs to 14 residues. With 0 bases removed from V and 5 bases from J, the gap between germline ends came to 11 bases. The CDR3, as DNA: TGTGCCAGCAGCGTAGACGTTTTTGATGAGACCCAGTACTTC. Its protein is CASSVDVFDETQYF.

This clonotype was seen repeatedly, ten times or more. This chain links TRBV5-6 with TRBJ1-1, with TRBD1 identical over 12 bases. Germline V lookup: CDR1 SGHDT, CDR2 YYEEEE. Unmatched junction bases numbered 9, after V lost 1 base and J lost 11 bases. The CDR3 is made up of 15 amino acids. CDR3 region: CASSLLGGQGARAFF. The CDR3 nucleotides read TGTGCCAGCAGCTTGCTTGGGGGACAGGGGGCTCGGGCTTTCTTT.

The rearrangement links TRBV7-2 to TRBJ2-7; D possibly matches TRBD1 or TRBD2 (6 bases each). V was trimmed by 4 bases and J by 6 bases, leaving 13 bases between them. CDR1 and CDR2 (germline): SGHTA, FQGNSA. The CDR3 sequence is 13 residues long. CDR3 DNA sequence: TGTGCCAGCAGCTCAGAAAGGGGGGTCGAGCAGTACTTC. Its translation: CASSSERGVEQYF.

The chain couples TRBV2 to TRBJ2-5; 7 nucleotides match TRBD2. Trimming removed 4 bases from V and 6 bases from J; junction bases left unmatched: 5. CDR3 length equals 13 residues. The V gene's germline CDR1 is SNHLY and CDR2 FYNNEI. Written as DNA, the CDR3 is TGTGCCAGCAGTGGCGACGGGGGGAAGACCCAGTACTTC. Translating it yields CASSGDGGKTQYF.

With regard to this clonotype: A much more abundant neighbour one base away suggests this may be a read error. This chain connects TRBV19 to TRBJ2-7, with D possibly TRBD1 on 5 matching bases. Trimming took off 7 bases at V and 0 bases at J, with 16 bases between the two ends. Germline V lookup: CDR1 LNHDA, CDR2 SQIVND (reference sequence). The CDR3 is made up of 15 amino acids. CDR3 DNA sequence: TGTGCCAGTAAACCAAGGGGAAGCAACTCCTACGAGCAGTACTTC. It specifies CASKPRGSNSYEQYF.

This clonotype was observed a few times. This chain links TRBV2 with TRBJ2-2; 8 bases align to TRBD2. CDR1 and CDR2 from the germline V gene are SNHLY and FYNNEI. This CDR3 contains 16 residues. With 6 bases clipped from V and 4 bases from J, the junction kept 10 bases outside the gene matches. The CDR3 here is CASSLGRLAGTGELFF. The CDR3 region has the DNA TGTGCCAGCAGCTTAGGTCGTCTAGCGGGCACCGGGGAGCTGTTTTTT.

In this sample, this clonotype turned up many times. The chain recombines TRBV15 with TRBJ2-7, with no clear D. V was cut by 9 bases and J by 2 bases, with 14 bases left in between. Per germline, CDR1 LNHNV and CDR2 YYDKDF (reference sequence). This CDR3 contains 13 residues. The CDR3, as DNA: TGTGCCACTCGGAGCTTAGGGACCTACGAGCAGTACTTC. Translation: CATRSLGTYEQYF.

The sample holds a few counts of this clonotype. The V and J genes are TRBV6-5 and TRBJ1-4; D not certain. Germline values: CDR1 MNHEY, CDR2 SVGAGI. The CDR3 is 15 amino acids. V lost 0 bases to trimming and J lost 2 bases, with 7 bases between them. DNA of the CDR3: TGTGCCAGCAGTTACTCGATCGGCACTAATGAAAAACTGTTTTTT. It codes for CASSYSIGTNEKLFF.